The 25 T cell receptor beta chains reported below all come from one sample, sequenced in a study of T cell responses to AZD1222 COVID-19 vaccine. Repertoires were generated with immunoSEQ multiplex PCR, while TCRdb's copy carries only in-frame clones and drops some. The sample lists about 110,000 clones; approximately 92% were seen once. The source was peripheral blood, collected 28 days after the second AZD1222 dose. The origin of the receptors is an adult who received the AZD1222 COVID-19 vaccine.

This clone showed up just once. This CDR3 is CASSSLAGSYEQYF. The DNA for the CDR3 is TGTGCCAGCAGCTCGCTAGCGGGTAGTTACGAGCAGTACTTC. This chain links TRBV5-8 with TRBJ2-7; 8 nucleotides agree with TRBD2. With 3 bases clipped from V and 4 bases from J, the junction kept 6 bases outside the gene matches. CDR1 SGHTS and CDR2 YDEGEE come from the germline V gene. This CDR3 region has 14 residues.

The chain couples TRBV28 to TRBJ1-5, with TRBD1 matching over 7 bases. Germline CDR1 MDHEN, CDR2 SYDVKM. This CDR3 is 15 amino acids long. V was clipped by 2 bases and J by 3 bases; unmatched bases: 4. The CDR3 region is CASSLRGRDNQPQHF. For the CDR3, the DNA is TGTGCCAGCAGTTTAAGGGGGCGAGACAATCAGCCCCAGCATTTT.

The CDR3 DNA is TGTGCCAGCAGTAGAACAGCCTCTGGGGCCAACGTCCTGACTTTC. It translates to CASSRTASGANVLTF. The chain carries TRBV28 and TRBJ2-6; D is unclear. V was cut by 5 bases and J by 0 bases, with 8 bases left in between. This CDR3 contains 15 residues. The V gene's germline CDR1 is MDHEN and CDR2 SYDVKM.

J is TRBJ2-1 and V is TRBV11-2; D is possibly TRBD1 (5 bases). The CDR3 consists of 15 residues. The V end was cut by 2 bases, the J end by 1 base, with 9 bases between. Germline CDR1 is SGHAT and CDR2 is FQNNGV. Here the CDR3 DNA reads TGTGCCAGCAGCTTACAGGGTGGATCCTACAATGAGCAGTTCTTC. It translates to CASSLQGGSYNEQFF.

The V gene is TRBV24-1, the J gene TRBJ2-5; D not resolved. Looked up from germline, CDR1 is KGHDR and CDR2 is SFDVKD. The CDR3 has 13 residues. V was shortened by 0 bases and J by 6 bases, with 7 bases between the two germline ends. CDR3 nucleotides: TGTGCCACCAGTGATTTGCATTTGAAGACCCAGTACTTC. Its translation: CATSDLHLKTQYF.

In nucleotides, the CDR3 is TGTGCCAGCAGCGCTACCGGCAGGGCAAGCAATCAGCCCCAGCATTTT. This sequence encodes CASSATGRASNQPQHF. The chain recombines TRBV28 with TRBJ1-5; D might be TRBD1 (5 bases). V was cut by 6 bases and J by 1 base, with 16 bases left in between. Germline lookup yields CDR1 MDHEN and CDR2 SYDVKM. This CDR3 is built from 16 residues.

This CDR3 is CASSGTGGTGELFF. CDR3 nucleotide sequence: TGTGCCAGCTCCGGGACAGGCGGCACCGGGGAGCTGTTTTTT. The V gene is TRBV7-3, the J gene TRBJ2-2; 8 bases map to TRBD1. This CDR3 comprises 14 residues. The germline V gene encodes CDR1 SGHTA and CDR2 FQGTGA. V was clipped by 8 bases and J by 4 bases; unmatched bases: 6.

CDR3 amino acids: CASSIDRRDRAHYNEQFF. The CDR3 DNA sequence: TGTGCCAGTAGTATAGATCGTCGGGACAGGGCCCATTACAATGAGCAGTTCTTC. This chain uses TRBV19 with TRBJ2-1; 9 bases agree with TRBD1. Germline V lookup: CDR1 LNHDA, CDR2 SQIVND (reference sequence). After removal of 0 bases from V and 4 bases from J, the junction contained 10 bases not matched to a gene. The CDR3 is made up of 18 amino acids.

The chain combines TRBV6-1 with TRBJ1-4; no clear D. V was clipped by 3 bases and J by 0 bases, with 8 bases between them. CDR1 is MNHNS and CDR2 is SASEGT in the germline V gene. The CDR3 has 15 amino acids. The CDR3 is CASSEVGATNEKLFF. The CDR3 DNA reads TGTGCCAGCAGTGAGGTGGGAGCAACTAATGAAAAACTGTTTTTT.

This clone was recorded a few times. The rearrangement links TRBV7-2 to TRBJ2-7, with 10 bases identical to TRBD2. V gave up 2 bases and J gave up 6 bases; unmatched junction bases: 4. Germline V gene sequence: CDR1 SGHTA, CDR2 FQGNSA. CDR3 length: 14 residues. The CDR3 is CASSLLAGELEQYF. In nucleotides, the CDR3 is TGTGCCAGCAGCTTACTAGCGGGAGAGCTCGAGCAGTACTTC.

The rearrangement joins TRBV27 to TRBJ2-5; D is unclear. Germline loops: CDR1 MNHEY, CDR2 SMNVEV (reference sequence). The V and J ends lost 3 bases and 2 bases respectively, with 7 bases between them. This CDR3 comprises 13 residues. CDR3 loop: CASSFLDQETQYF. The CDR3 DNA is TGTGCCAGCAGTTTCCTGGATCAAGAGACCCAGTACTTC.

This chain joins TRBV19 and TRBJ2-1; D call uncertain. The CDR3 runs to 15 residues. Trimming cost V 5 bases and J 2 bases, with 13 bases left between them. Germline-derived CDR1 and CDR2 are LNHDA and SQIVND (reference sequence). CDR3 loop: CASSSQLFAYNEQFF. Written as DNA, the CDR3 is TGTGCCAGTAGTTCTCAGTTGTTCGCCTACAATGAGCAGTTCTTC. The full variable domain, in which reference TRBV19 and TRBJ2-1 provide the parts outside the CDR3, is DGGITQSPKYLFRKEGQNVTLSCEQNLNHDAMYWYRQDPGQGLRLIYYSQIVNDFQKGDIAEGYSVSREKKESFPLTVTSAQKNPTAFYLCASSSQLFAYNEQFFGPGTRLTVL.

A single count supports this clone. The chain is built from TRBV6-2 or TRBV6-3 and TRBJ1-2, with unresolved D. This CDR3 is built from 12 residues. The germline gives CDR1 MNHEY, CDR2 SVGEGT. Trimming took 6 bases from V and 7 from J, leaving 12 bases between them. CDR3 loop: CASSPTLSGYTF. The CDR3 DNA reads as TGTGCCAGCAGCCCGACCCTATCTGGCTACACCTTC.

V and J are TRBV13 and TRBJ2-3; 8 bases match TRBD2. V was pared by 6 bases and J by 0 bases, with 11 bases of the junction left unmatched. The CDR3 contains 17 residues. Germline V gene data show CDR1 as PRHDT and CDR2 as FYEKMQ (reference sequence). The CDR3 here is CASSESLAALSTDTQYF. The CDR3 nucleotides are TGTGCCAGCAGTGAGTCACTAGCGGCCCTTAGCACAGATACGCAGTATTTT.

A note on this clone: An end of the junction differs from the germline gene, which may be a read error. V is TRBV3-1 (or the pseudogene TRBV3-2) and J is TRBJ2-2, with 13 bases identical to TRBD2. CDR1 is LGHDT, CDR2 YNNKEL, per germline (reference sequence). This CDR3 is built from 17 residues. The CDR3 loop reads CASTQLTSGGFTGELFF. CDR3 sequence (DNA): TGTGCCAGCACCCAATTGACTAGCGGGGGGTTCACCGGGGAGCTGTTTTTT.

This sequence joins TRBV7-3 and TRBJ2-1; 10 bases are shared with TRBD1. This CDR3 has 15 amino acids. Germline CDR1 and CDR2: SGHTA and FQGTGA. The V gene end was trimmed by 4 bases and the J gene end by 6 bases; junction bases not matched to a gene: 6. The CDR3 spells CASSSDRGDFNEQFF. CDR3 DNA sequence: TGTGCCAGCAGCTCGGACAGGGGGGACTTCAATGAGCAGTTCTTC.

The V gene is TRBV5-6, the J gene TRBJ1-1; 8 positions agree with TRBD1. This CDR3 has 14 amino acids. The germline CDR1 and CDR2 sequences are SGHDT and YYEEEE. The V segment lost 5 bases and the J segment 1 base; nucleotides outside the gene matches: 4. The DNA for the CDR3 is TGTGCCAGCAGGCCTCAGGGGGCGAACACTGAAGCTTTCTTT. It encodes CASRPQGANTEAFF.

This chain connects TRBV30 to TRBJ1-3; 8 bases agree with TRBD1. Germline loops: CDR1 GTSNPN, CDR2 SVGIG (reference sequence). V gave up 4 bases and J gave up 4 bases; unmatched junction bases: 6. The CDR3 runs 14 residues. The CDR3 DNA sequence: TGTGCCTGGACCCAGGGGGCGGGAGGAAACACCATATATTTT. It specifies CAWTQGAGGNTIYF.

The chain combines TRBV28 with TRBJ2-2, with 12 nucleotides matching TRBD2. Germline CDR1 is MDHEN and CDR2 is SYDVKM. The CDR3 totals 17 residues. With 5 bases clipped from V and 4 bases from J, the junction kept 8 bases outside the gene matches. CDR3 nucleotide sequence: TGTGCCAGCAGTCCGCTACAGACTAGCGGGAGCACCGGGGAGCTGTTTTTT. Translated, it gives CASSPLQTSGSTGELFF.

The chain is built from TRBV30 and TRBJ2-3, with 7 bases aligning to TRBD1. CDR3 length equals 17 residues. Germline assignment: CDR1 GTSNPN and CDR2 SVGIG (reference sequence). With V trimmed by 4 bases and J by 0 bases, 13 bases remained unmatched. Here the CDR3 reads CAWNRGRGSLSTDTQYF. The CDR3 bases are TGTGCCTGGAATCGGGGCAGGGGGAGCCTTAGCACAGATACGCAGTATTTT.

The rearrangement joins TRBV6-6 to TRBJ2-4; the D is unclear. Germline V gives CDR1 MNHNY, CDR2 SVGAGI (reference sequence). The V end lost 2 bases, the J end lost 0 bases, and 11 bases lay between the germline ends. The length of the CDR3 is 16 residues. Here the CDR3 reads CASSYGDVGAKNIQYF. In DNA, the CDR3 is TGTGCCAGCAGTTACGGAGACGTGGGAGCCAAAAACATTCAGTACTTC.

CDR3 sequence (DNA): TGTGCCAGCAGCTCTGATAGCGGCAATGAGCAGTTCTTC. It is translated as CASSSDSGNEQFF. The chain carries TRBV11-2 and TRBJ2-1; tentative D call: TRBD2 (6 bases). The germline V gene encodes CDR1 SGHAT and CDR2 FQNNGV. The CDR3 has 13 residues. Trimming took off 4 bases at V and 6 bases at J, with 10 bases between the two ends. Full variable domain (rest looked up from reference TRBV11-2 and TRBJ2-1): EAGVAQSPRYKIIEKRQSVAFWCNPISGHATLYWYQQILGQGPKLLIQFQNNGVVDDSQLPKDRFSAERLKGVDSTLKIQPAKLEDSAVYLCASSSDSGNEQFFGPGTRLTVL.

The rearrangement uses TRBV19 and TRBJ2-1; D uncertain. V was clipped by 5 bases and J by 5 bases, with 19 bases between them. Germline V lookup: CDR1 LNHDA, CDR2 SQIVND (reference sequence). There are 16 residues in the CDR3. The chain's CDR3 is CASSSQGDLNHNEQFF. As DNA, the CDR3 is TGTGCCAGTAGTTCCCAAGGAGACCTTAATCACAATGAGCAGTTCTTC.

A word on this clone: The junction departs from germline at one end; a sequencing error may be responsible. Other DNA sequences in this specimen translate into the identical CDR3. DNA for the CDR3: TGCGCCAGCGTCACAAACACCGAAGCTTTCTTT. Protein: CASVTNTEAFF. This chain links TRBV5-1 with TRBJ1-1; no definite D call. The CDR3 totals 11 residues. Germline-derived CDR1 and CDR2 are SGHRS and YFSETQ. The whole variable domain, filled in from reference TRBV5-1 and TRBJ1-1, reads KAGVTQTPRYLIKTRGQQVTLSCSPISGHRSVSWYQQTPGQGLQFLFEYFSETQRNKGNFPGRFSGRQFSNSRSEMNVSTLELGDSALYLCASVTNTEAFFGQGTRLTVV.

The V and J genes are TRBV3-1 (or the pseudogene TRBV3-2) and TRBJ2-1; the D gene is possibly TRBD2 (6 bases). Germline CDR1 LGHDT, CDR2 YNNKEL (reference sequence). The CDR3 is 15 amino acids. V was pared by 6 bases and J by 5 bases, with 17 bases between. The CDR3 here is CASSPGGSGNNEQFF. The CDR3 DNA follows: TGTGCCAGCAGTCCCGGGGGTAGCGGAAACAATGAGCAGTTCTTC.